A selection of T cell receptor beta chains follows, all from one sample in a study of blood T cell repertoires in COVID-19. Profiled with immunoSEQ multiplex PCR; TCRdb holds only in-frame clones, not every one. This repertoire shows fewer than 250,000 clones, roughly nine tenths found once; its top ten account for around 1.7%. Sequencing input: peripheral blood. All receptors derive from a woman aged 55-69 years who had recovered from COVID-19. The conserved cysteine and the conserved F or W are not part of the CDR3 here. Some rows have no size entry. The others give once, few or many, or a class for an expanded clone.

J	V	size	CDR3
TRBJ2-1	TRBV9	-	ASSARSGGTYNEQF
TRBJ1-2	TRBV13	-	ASSLSDSYGYT
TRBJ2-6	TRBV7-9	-	ASTLKAWEKSSGANVLT
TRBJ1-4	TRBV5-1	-	ASSLGVTGVEKLF
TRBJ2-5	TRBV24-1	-	ATSDFNRGDQETQY
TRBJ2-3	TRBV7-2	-	ASSSLLGGISTDTQY
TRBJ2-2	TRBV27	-	ASRAGHPRGTGELF
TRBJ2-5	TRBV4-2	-	ASSQDTGVGETQY
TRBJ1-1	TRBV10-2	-	ASSRAGDDTEAF
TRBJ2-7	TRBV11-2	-	ASSSNRAPYEQY
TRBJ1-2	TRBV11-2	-	ASSRNLDYGYT
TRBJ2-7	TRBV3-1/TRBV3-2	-	ASSLPGITEQY
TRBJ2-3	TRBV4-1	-	ASSQLGLAGASTDTQY
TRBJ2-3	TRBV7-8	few	ASSLGLNRNTDTQY
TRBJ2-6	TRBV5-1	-	ASSFAGGSGANVLT
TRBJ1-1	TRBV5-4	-	ASSLTGNTEAF
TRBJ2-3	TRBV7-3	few	ASSAGLAGTQY
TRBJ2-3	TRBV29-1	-	SVEGSGTSTDTQY
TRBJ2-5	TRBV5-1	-	ASSLGQGGETQY
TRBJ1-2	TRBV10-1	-	AMLLRGGNYGYT
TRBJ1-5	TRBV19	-	ASSPEGRHQPQH
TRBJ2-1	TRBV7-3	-	ASSSARGGSYNEQF
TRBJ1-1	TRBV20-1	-	SGTGGTEAF
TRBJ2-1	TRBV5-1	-	ASSSVGGSYNEQF
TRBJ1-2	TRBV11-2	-	ASSATGSYYGYT
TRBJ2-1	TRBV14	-	ASSNFQGSGGTYNEQF
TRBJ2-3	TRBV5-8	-	ASSGGAAYTDTQY
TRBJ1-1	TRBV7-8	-	ASREGQGMNTEAF
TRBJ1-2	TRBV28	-	ASSLGLWIGDSEYGYT
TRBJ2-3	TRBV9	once	ASSFDRTSGDTQY
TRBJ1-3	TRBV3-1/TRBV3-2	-	ASSLSVSGNTIY
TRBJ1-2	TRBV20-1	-	SASPGTAHGYT
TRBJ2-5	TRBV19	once	ASSSRVQETQY
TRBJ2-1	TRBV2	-	ASSWDRVGNEQF
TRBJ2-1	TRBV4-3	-	ASSQMQAGLRNEQF
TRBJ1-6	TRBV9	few	ASRATGAGSPLH
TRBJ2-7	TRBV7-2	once	ASSYDRSSYEQY
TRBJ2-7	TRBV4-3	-	ASSHGPGEQY
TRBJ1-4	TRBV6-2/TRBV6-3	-	ASSYSTGTEKLF
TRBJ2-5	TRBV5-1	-	ASSLAMGGQETQY
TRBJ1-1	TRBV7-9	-	ASSLNSGGTEAF
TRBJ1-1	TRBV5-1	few	ASSLSTANTEAF
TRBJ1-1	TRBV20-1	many	SASRQIEAF
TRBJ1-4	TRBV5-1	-	ASSTGEVREKLF
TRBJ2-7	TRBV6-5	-	ASSYGPRGREQY
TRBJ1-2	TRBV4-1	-	ASSQELQFYGYT
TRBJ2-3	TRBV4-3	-	ASSPQGGKENTQY
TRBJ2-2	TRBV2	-	ASSRLAGNTGELF
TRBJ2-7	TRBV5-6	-	ASSLREGGYEQY
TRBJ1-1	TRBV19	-	ASIWLPGQGRSEAF
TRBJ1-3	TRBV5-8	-	ASSLNLDTIY